The 28 T cell receptor beta chains listed next were all sequenced from one sample in a study of cytomegalovirus exposure and HLA in healthy donors. 13 Jbeta primers and 60 Vbeta primers were used for the PCR. The data were produced by immunoSEQ multiplex PCR, yet TCRdb's version contains in-frame clones alone and is incomplete. The sample yields over 100,000 clones, under 85% seen once. The sequenced sample consisted of PBMCs. All receptors come from a woman aged 50 to 60 in good health and CMV-seropositive.

In nucleotides, the CDR3 is TGTGCTAGTGGTCTCTACGGGGGGGGGACTAATGAAAAACTGTTTTTT. Its protein product is CASGLYGGGTNEKLFF. The chain employs TRBV12-5 and TRBJ1-4; the D gene is possibly TRBD1 (5 bases). Germline CDR1 is LGHNT and CDR2 is FRNRAP. The CDR3 runs 16 residues. V shed 5 bases and J shed 2 bases, with 15 bases lying between them.

The rearrangement uses TRBV7-9 and TRBJ2-3; 7 bases line up with TRBD2. The CDR3 covers 15 residues. CDR1 is SEHNR, CDR2 FQNEAQ, per germline (reference sequence). With 8 bases clipped from V and 3 bases from J, the junction kept 11 bases outside the gene matches. The CDR3 loop reads CASPPARETTDTQYF. CDR3 DNA sequence: TGTGCCAGCCCCCCGGCGCGGGAGACAACAGATACGCAGTATTTT.

The V gene is TRBV4-1, the J gene TRBJ1-4, with TRBD1 matching over 7 bases. CDR3 length equals 15 residues. Trimming removed 4 bases from V and 4 bases from J; junction bases left unmatched: 6. Per the germline V gene, CDR1 is MGHRA and CDR2 is YSYEKL. In nucleotides, the CDR3 is TGCGCCAGCAGCCCATCGGACAGGCTTAATGAAAAACTGTTTTTT. Residues: CASSPSDRLNEKLFF.

Comment on this clone: At one end the junction does not follow the germline gene, possibly because of a read error. V gene TRBV7-9 combines with J gene TRBJ2-1; tentatively, D is TRBD2 (6 bases). CDR3 length: 16 residues. The germline gives CDR1 SEHNR, CDR2 FQNEAQ (reference sequence). This CDR3 is CSSSYSGLTSYNEQFF. DNA of the CDR3: TGTTCCAGCAGCTACTCGGGACTCACGAGCTACAATGAGCAGTTCTTC.

To note about this clone: Other DNA sequences from this sample encode an identical CDR3 as well. V usage is TRBV7-9 and J usage is TRBJ1-6; 7 bases map to TRBD1. V gave up 6 bases and J gave up 6 bases; unmatched junction bases: 20. The V gene's germline CDR1 is SEHNR and CDR2 FQNEAQ (reference sequence). The CDR3 totals 19 residues. The chain's CDR3 is CASSPMVTPGGSGNSPLHF. The CDR3 DNA is TGTGCCAGCAGTCCGATGGTAACACCAGGGGGTTCGGGTAATTCACCCCTCCACTTT.

There are a few counts of this clone. CDR3 DNA: TGTGCCAGCAGTTTACCGGGCGGGAGGTTCCAAGAGACCCAGTACTTC. Translating gives CASSLPGGRFQETQYF. The V and J genes are TRBV6-5 and TRBJ2-5; 8 bases fit TRBD2. The CDR3 covers 16 residues. Germline V gene sequence: CDR1 MNHEY, CDR2 SVGAGI. With V trimmed by 4 bases and J by 1 base, 8 bases remained unmatched.

J is TRBJ2-3 and V is TRBV5-8; D unresolved. CDR1 is SGHTS, CDR2 YDEGEE, per germline. V shed 0 bases and J shed 6 bases, with 5 bases lying between them. This CDR3 contains 12 residues. CDR3 DNA sequence: TGTGCCAGCAGCTTGGCGAGGGATACGCAGTATTTT. It is translated as CASSLARDTQYF.

The chain has TRBV25-1 and TRBJ2-1; D gene ambiguous. V was pared by 0 bases and J by 9 bases, with 15 bases between. This CDR3 region has 15 residues. Germline V gene sequence: CDR1 MGHDK, CDR2 SYGVNS. This CDR3 reads CASSEYNVRVGEQFF. In DNA, the CDR3 is TGTGCCAGCAGTGAATATAACGTCCGGGTTGGTGAGCAGTTCTTC.

V usage is TRBV4-3 and J usage is TRBJ2-5; D is possibly TRBD1 (7 bases). The J call may be wrong; the DNA end is better matched by TRBJ2-7. CDR1 is LGHNA, CDR2 YSLEER, per germline. The CDR3 totals 15 residues. The CDR3 loop reads CASSQGGQGGSEQYF. The CDR3 DNA reads as TGCGCCAGCAGCCAAGGAGGTCAGGGGGGAAGCGAGCAGTACTTC.

The chain combines TRBV14 with TRBJ1-2; 8 bases are a match to TRBD1. Germline lookup yields CDR1 SGHDN and CDR2 FVKESK. The CDR3 length is 15 residues. V lost 4 bases to trimming and J lost 8 bases; unmatched junction nucleotides: 12. The CDR3 DNA follows: TGTGCCAGCAGCCCAGGGGCGACAGGGGTTGGGGGCTACACCTTC. Its protein product is CASSPGATGVGGYTF.

The chain has TRBV19 and TRBJ2-1; 7 positions agree with TRBD1. After removal of 3 bases from V and 1 base from J, the junction contained 12 bases not matched to a gene. The CDR3 is made up of 18 amino acids. CDR1 and CDR2 (germline): LNHDA, SQIVND (reference sequence). The CDR3 is CASSMFRGHVVSYNEQFF. The CDR3 nucleotides read TGTGCCAGTAGTATGTTTAGGGGGCACGTGGTATCCTACAATGAGCAGTTCTTC.

This chain uses TRBV12-2 with TRBJ2-7; TRBD2 is the table's D call and was not checked against the DNA. TRBV12-2 is designated a pseudogene. The CDR3 runs 18 residues. CDR3 bases: TGTGCAAGTCGCTTACTGTGCCCTCTAGCGGGAAAATCCTACGAGCAGTACTTC. This codes for CASRLLCPLAGKSYEQYF.

The CDR3 loop reads CASEGVLGGSREQYF. CDR3 bases: TGTGCCAGCGAAGGGGTGCTAGGCGGGAGTCGGGAGCAGTACTTC. The chain links TRBV21-1 to TRBJ2-7; TRBD2, the table's D call, lacks a check against the DNA. TRBV21-1 is described as a pseudogene. The CDR3 runs to 15 residues.

The V gene is TRBV18, the J gene TRBJ2-3; possibly TRBD2 for D (6 bases). The CDR3 extends over 15 amino acids. Germline CDR1 reads KGHSH; CDR2 reads LQKENI. The V gene lost 3 bases and the J gene lost 5 bases, with 15 bases spanning the gap. The CDR3 DNA reads as TGTGCCAGCTCACCCCCCTTGGGTAGCGGAGATACGCAGTATTTT. This encodes CASSPPLGSGDTQYF.

The chain uses TRBV6-5 and TRBJ2-5, with 8 bases fitting TRBD1. The germline CDR1 and CDR2 sequences are MNHEY and SVGAGI. Trimming at V came to 7 bases and at J to 4 bases, leaving 5 bases not matched to a gene. The CDR3 contains 13 residues. The DNA for the CDR3 is TGTGCCAGCACTACAGGGGGAGGAGAGACCCAGTACTTC. It encodes CASTTGGGETQYF.

The chain employs TRBV18 and TRBJ2-2; TRBD1 matches at 7 bases. The germline CDR1 and CDR2 sequences are KGHSH and LQKENI. J gave up 5 bases and V 3 bases, and 12 bases lay outside the gene matches. CDR3 length equals 17 residues. CDR3 protein: CASSPYRTGGPTGELFF. The CDR3, as DNA: TGTGCCAGCTCACCCTATCGGACAGGAGGACCTACCGGGGAGCTGTTTTTT.

The chain carries TRBV19 and TRBJ2-3; 8 bases agree with TRBD2. This CDR3 has 16 residues. The junction had 14 bases not matched to a gene; V was cut back by 9 bases and J by 3 bases. Looked up from germline, CDR1 is LNHDA and CDR2 is SQIVND (reference sequence). CDR3 in DNA: TGTGCCAGAACCGGAGGTAGCGGGAAAGGGACAGATACGCAGTATTTT. Translating gives CARTGGSGKGTDTQYF.

This chain links TRBV28 with TRBJ2-5; D might be TRBD1 (6 bases). V was shortened by 4 bases and J by 1 base, with 22 bases between the two germline ends. CDR3 length: 18 amino acids. Germline V CDR1 and CDR2: MDHEN, SYDVKM. The CDR3 is CASSSTIRDIWPQETQYF. The CDR3 DNA reads TGTGCCAGCAGTTCTACAATCCGGGACATATGGCCCCAAGAGACCCAGTACTTC.

V and J are TRBV18 and TRBJ2-7; 11 nucleotides align to TRBD1. The CDR3 totals 12 residues. The V segment lost 4 bases and the J segment 11 bases; nucleotides outside the gene matches: 4. CDR1 and CDR2 from the germline V gene are KGHSH and LQKENI. CDR3 in DNA: TGTGCCAGCTCACTGGGACAGGGGGACGAGTACTTC. Encoded protein: CASSLGQGDEYF.

This clone has more than one count but fewer than ten. The chain couples TRBV6-6 to TRBJ2-1; a weak D match, TRBD2 (6 bases). The germline gives CDR1 MNHNY, CDR2 SVGAGI (reference sequence). The ends were cut back, 7 bases at V and 6 bases at J, with 19 bases in the middle. CDR3 length equals 15 residues. CDR3 loop: CASTYLGSSGNEQFF. CDR3 DNA: TGTGCCAGCACCTATCTCGGGAGCAGTGGCAATGAGCAGTTCTTC.

The chain uses TRBV6-5 and TRBJ1-2; TRBD1 agrees at 10 bases. The CDR3 sequence is 15 residues long. After removal of 5 bases from V and 0 bases from J, the junction contained 3 bases not matched to a gene. The germline gives CDR1 MNHEY, CDR2 SVGAGI. The CDR3 bases are TGTGCCAGCAGTCCCGGGACAGGGGCTAACTATGGCTACACCTTC. It translates to CASSPGTGANYGYTF.

The V call is TRBV6-4, the J call TRBJ2-1; 11 bases are shared with TRBD2. The V gene end was trimmed by 5 bases and the J gene end by 7 bases; junction bases not matched to a gene: 1. The CDR3 runs to 13 residues. The germline gives CDR1 MRHNA, CDR2 SNTAGT. The CDR3 DNA reads as TGTGCCAGCAGTCGACTAGCGGGGAATGAGCAGTTCTTC. It encodes CASSRLAGNEQFF.

This clone was detected a few times. J is TRBJ1-5 and V is TRBV6-6; D is unresolved. The germline gives CDR1 MNHNY, CDR2 SVGAGI (reference sequence). V dropped 2 bases and J dropped 4 bases, with 9 bases sitting between them. The CDR3 is made up of 14 amino acids. The DNA of the CDR3 is TGTGCCAGCAGTTACAGTCCACAGAATCAGCCCCAGCATTTT. This codes for CASSYSPQNQPQHF.

This clone was seen only once. CDR3 in DNA: TGTGCCAGCTCACAGGGACAGGATTTCTATGGCTACACCTTC. Its translation is CASSQGQDFYGYTF. The genes are TRBV18 and TRBJ1-2, with TRBD1 identical over 8 bases. The V and J ends lost 4 bases and 4 bases, in that order; junction bases with no gene match: 5. Germline V lookup: CDR1 KGHSH, CDR2 LQKENI. There are 14 residues in the CDR3.

The chain employs TRBV6-6 and TRBJ2-7, with D tentatively TRBD2 (5 bases). Germline loops: CDR1 MNHNY, CDR2 SVGAGI (reference sequence). Trimming took 4 bases from V and 0 from J, leaving 10 bases between them. The CDR3 runs to 14 residues. The CDR3 DNA follows: TGTGCCAGCAGTTCCCCCGGACTCTCCTACGAGCAGTACTTC. Protein: CASSSPGLSYEQYF.

As concerns this clone: The junction departs from germline at one end; a sequencing error may be responsible. This chain uses TRBV4-1 with TRBJ2-4, with no clear D. The length of the CDR3 is 15 residues. Germline assignment: CDR1 MGHRA and CDR2 YSYEKL. The CDR3 nucleotides are TGCGCCAGCAGCCAAGTGGGTCAGGCCAAAAACAGTCAGTACTTC. This gives the protein CASSQVGQAKNSQYF.

This chain joins TRBV4-3 and TRBJ2-2; TRBD1 might be the D (5 bases). CDR1 is LGHNA, CDR2 YSLEER, per germline. Trimming shortened V by 0 bases and J by 4 bases, and 12 bases separated the two germline ends. The CDR3 is 16 amino acids. The CDR3 nucleotides read TGCGCCAGCAGCCAAGAGATAGGACAAGCCACCGGGGAGCTGTTTTTT. Translation: CASSQEIGQATGELFF.

CDR3 nucleotide sequence: TGTGCCAGTAGTGACACAGGGTCCCTGGGGGAGACCCAGTACTTC. Its translation: CASSDTGSLGETQYF. V and J are TRBV19 and TRBJ2-5, with D perhaps TRBD1 (6 bases). V gave up 5 bases and J gave up 5 bases, with 18 bases separating them. This CDR3 region has 15 residues. Per germline, CDR1 LNHDA and CDR2 SQIVND (reference sequence). The variable domain in full, with the rest retrieved from reference TRBV19 and TRBJ2-5, is DGGITQSPKYLFRKEGQNVTLSCEQNLNHDAMYWYRQDPGQGLRLIYYSQIVNDFQKGDIAEGYSVSREKKESFPLTVTSAQKNPTAFYLCASSDTGSLGETQYFGPGTRLLVL.